This is a list of T cell receptor beta chains from one sample in a study of blood T cells in healthy people across ages. TCRdb fed the 5' RACE reads into MiXCR, producing one record per CDR3 protein. The sample includes roughly 2 million distinct CDR3 sequences, about 49% of them seen just once. The sample was blood. Source of these receptors: a woman aged 40 to 50 in good health. The CDR3 runs from the conserved cysteine through the conserved F or W. The D gene is left open where the match is weak. The size field is filled for only some rows; it gives once, few, many or a size class.

clone size	D gene	J gene	V gene	CDR3 protein	CDR3 DNA
-	-	TRBJ2-7	TRBV7-2	CASSQPTGRSSYEQYF	TGTGCCAGCAGCCAACCGACGGGAAGAAGCTCCTACGAGCAGTACTTC
few	-	TRBJ1-5	TRBV12-3/TRBV12-4	CASTLGSNQPQHF	TGTGCCAGCACCCTCGGTAGCAATCAGCCCCAGCATTTT
-	TRBD1	TRBJ1-2	TRBV25-1	CASSVGTGGRYGYTF	TGTGCCAGCAGTGTTGGGACAGGGGGTAGGTATGGCTACACCTTC
-	TRBD2	TRBJ2-3	TRBV7-2	CASSISGGSSIDTQYF	TGTGCCAGCAGCATAAGCGGGGGGTCTAGCATAGATACGCAGTATTTT
few	-	TRBJ1-4	TRBV20-1	CSARGREKLFF	TGCAGTGCTCGGGGCCGGGAAAAACTGTTTTTT
-	TRBD1	TRBJ1-5	TRBV29-1	CSVGAGTGSNQPQHF	TGCAGCGTTGGGGCGGGGACAGGCAGCAATCAGCCACAGCATTTT
-	TRBD2	TRBJ2-1	TRBV2	CASRRPSGGPYNEQFF	TGTGCCAGCAGGCGTCCTAGCGGGGGCCCTTACAATGAGCAGTTCTTC
-	-	TRBJ2-3	TRBV7-3	CVSSLKRTDTQYF	TGTGTCAGCAGCTTAAAAAGAACAGATACGCAGTATTTT
-	-	TRBJ2-4	TRBV20-1	CSASLSDGRNIQYF	TGCAGTGCTTCCCTTTCGGACGGGCGGAACATTCAGTACTTC
-	TRBD1	TRBJ2-5	TRBV6-6	CASAPGTVGNEQYF	TGTGCCAGCGCACCCGGGACAGTAGGCAATGAGCAGTACTTC
few	TRBD1	TRBJ2-1	TRBV27	CASSDRQGARQKQFF	TGTGCCAGCAGTGACCGACAGGGGGCGCGTCAGAAGCAGTTCTTC
-	-	TRBJ1-4	TRBV6-5	CASYRKGEEKLFF	TGTGCCAGCTATAGGAAGGGGGAGGAAAAACTGTTTTTT
-	TRBD1	TRBJ2-1	TRBV20-1	CSARRDRYNEQFF	TGCAGTGCTAGGAGGGACAGGTACAATGAGCAGTTCTTC
-	-	TRBJ2-7	TRBV12-1	CASSCPYRDRIYEQYF	TGTGCCAGCAGCTGCCCCTACCGGGACAGAATCTACGAGCAGTACTTC
few	TRBD1	TRBJ2-7	TRBV6-1	CASSAGQNYEQYF	TGTGCCAGCAGTGCGGGACAGAACTACGAGCAGTACTTC
-	-	TRBJ1-5	TRBV19	CASSIFGEGNQPQHF	TGTGCCAGTAGTATTTTTGGGGAGGGTAATCAGCCCCAGCATTTT
few	-	TRBJ1-2	TRBV28	CASSLMGAYGYTF	TGTGCCAGCAGTTTGATGGGAGCCTATGGCTACACCTTC
-	TRBD1	TRBJ2-3	TRBV7-3	CASSLGTAVTDTQYF	TGTGCCAGCAGCTTGGGGACAGCAGTTACAGATACGCAGTATTTT
many	-	TRBJ1-2	TRBV7-2	CASSLGRDYGYTF	TGTGCCAGCAGCTTAGGACGGGACTATGGCTACACCTTC
-	-	TRBJ2-7	TRBV14	CASRRHGQTQGQYF	TGTGCCAGCAGGAGACATGGGCAGACTCAAGGGCAGTACTTC
-	TRBD1	TRBJ1-5	TRBV28	CASSIRTGGSQPQHF	TGTGCCAGCAGTATCCGGACAGGGGGCAGTCAGCCCCAGCATTTT
-	TRBD1	TRBJ1-1	TRBV5-6	CASSWGTGGTEAFF	TGTGCCAGCAGCTGGGGGACAGGTGGGACTGAAGCTTTCTTT
-	TRBD1	TRBJ2-1	TRBV9	CASSSRGTAYNEQFF	TGTGCCAGCAGCAGCCGAGGGACAGCCTACAATGAGCAGTTCTTC
-	TRBD1	TRBJ1-2	TRBV6-5	CAGSYPTGTGFGYTF	TGTGCCGGCAGTTACCCGACCGGGACAGGATTTGGCTACACCTTC
-	-	TRBJ2-5	TRBV7-3	CAGSSLAGRVETQYF	TGTGCCGGCAGCTCCCTCGCGGGGCGAGTTGAGACCCAGTACTTC
-	TRBD1	TRBJ2-1	TRBV25-1	CASRKGAGYGNEQFF	TGTGCCAGCAGGAAGGGGGCAGGGTATGGCAATGAGCAGTTCTTC
-	-	TRBJ1-5	TRBV4-1	CASSQQDPAGSNQPQHF	TGCGCCAGCAGCCAACAAGACCCCGCGGGTAGCAATCAGCCCCAGCATTTT
-	-	TRBJ2-3	TRBV20-1	CSARAAGRRTDTQYF	TGCAGTGCTAGAGCCGCGGGGCGACGAACAGATACGCAGTATTTT
-	-	TRBJ1-2	TRBV4-3	CASSQVASRGYTF	TGCGCCAGCAGCCAAGTAGCCAGTCGCGGCTACACCTTC
few	-	TRBJ2-3	TRBV5-1	CASSLPPPEDTQYF	TGCGCCAGCAGCTTGCCCCCACCAGAGGATACGCAGTATTTT
few	-	TRBJ1-5	TRBV7-2	CASRQAGNQPQHF	TGTGCCAGCAGGCAGGCGGGCAATCAGCCCCAGCATTTT
-	TRBD1	TRBJ1-4	TRBV6-5	CASRRDRGHEKLFF	TGTGCCAGCAGGAGGGACAGGGGGCACGAAAAACTGTTTTTT
-	-	TRBJ1-2	TRBV6-6	CASSYTPEYGYTF	TGTGCCAGCAGTTATACACCCGAATACGGCTACACCTTC
few	-	TRBJ2-7	TRBV15	CATSRDGPQGGGISYEQYF	TGTGCCACCAGCAGAGATGGCCCCCAAGGAGGGGGCATCTCCTACGAGCAGTACTTC
few	-	TRBJ2-3	TRBV5-1	CASSRRLGDTQYF	TGCGCCAGCAGCAGGCGACTCGGGGATACGCAGTATTTT
few	-	TRBJ1-2	TRBV7-8	CASSLLATYGYTF	TGTGCCAGCAGCTTATTAGCGACCTATGGCTACACCTTC
-	-	TRBJ1-5	TRBV12-3/TRBV12-4	CASSCRSGSNQPQHF	TGTGCCAGCAGTTGTCGGTCAGGTAGCAATCAGCCCCAGCATTTT
-	-	TRBJ2-3	TRBV20-1	CSANVEGGTQYF	TGCAGTGCTAATGTGGAGGGGGGTACGCAGTATTTT
-	TRBD1	TRBJ2-7	TRBV6-6	CASKPDRVQNEQYF	TGTGCCAGCAAACCAGACAGGGTTCAGAACGAGCAGTACTTC
few	-	TRBJ1-6	TRBV11-2	CATSDSYNSPLHF	TGTGCCACCTCGGACAGCTACAATTCACCCCTCCACTTT
few	TRBD1	TRBJ2-5	TRBV20-1	CSASETGVPIRTQYF	TGCAGTGCTAGTGAGACAGGGGTTCCTATTCGGACCCAGTACTTC
few	-	TRBJ2-5	TRBV29-1	CSVDNRDLVEETQYF	TGCAGCGTTGACAATAGGGATTTAGTTGAAGAGACCCAGTACTTC
few	-	TRBJ2-7	TRBV6-2/TRBV6-3	CASSSLRRIYEQYF	TGTGCCAGCAGTTCCCTCCGCCGGATTTACGAGCAGTACTTC
-	TRBD1	TRBJ2-7	TRBV28	CASSMTGFQNEQYF	TGTGCCAGCAGCATGACAGGGTTTCAAAACGAGCAGTACTTC
-	-	TRBJ2-7	TRBV20-1	CSARTTAYEQYF	TGCAGTGCTAGAACTACCGCCTACGAGCAGTACTTC
-	TRBD1	TRBJ1-1	TRBV6-2/TRBV6-3	CASSYQGARNTEAFF	TGTGCCAGCAGTTACCAGGGGGCGAGGAACACTGAAGCTTTCTTT
-	-	TRBJ1-6	TRBV28	CASSFPHSPLHF	TGTGCCAGCAGTTTTCCCCATTCACCCCTCCACTTT
few	TRBD1	TRBJ2-3	TRBV10-3	CAISVPTGAALADTQYF	TGTGCCATCAGTGTTCCGACAGGGGCCGCCTTGGCAGATACGCAGTATTTT
-	-	TRBJ1-6	TRBV6-6	CASGFVGSRNSPLHF	TGTGCCAGCGGTTTTGTGGGGTCGCGCAATTCACCCCTCCACTTT
-	-	TRBJ2-1	TRBV6-5	CASSSRGQAYNEQFF	TGTGCCAGCAGTTCCCGGGGGCAGGCGTACAATGAGCAGTTCTTC
-	TRBD2	TRBJ2-3	TRBV20-1	CSARTAGGLPDTQYF	TGCAGTGCTAGAACCGCGGGGGGGCTCCCAGATACGCAGTATTTT
-	-	TRBJ2-4	TRBV6-6	CASRPTDGRDIQYF	TGTGCCAGCAGACCGACAGACGGCAGGGACATTCAGTACTTC
-	TRBD1	TRBJ2-5	TRBV14	CASSQELAGQVQETQYF	TGTGCCAGCAGCCAAGAGCTAGCCGGACAGGTCCAAGAGACCCAGTACTTC
few	-	TRBJ2-7	TRBV9	CASSVGDGSSYEQYF	TGTGCCAGCAGCGTAGGGGACGGGAGCTCCTACGAGCAGTACTTC
-	-	TRBJ2-3	TRBV2	CASSVGRLRYF	TGTGCCAGCAGTGTGGGCAGGTTGAGGTATTTT
once	TRBD1	TRBJ1-1	TRBV7-9	CASSSDRGLSTEAFF	TGTGCCAGCAGCTCTGACAGGGGGCTAAGCACTGAAGCTTTCTTT
-	TRBD1	TRBJ2-3	TRBV4-2	CASSRASGTGGAADTQYF	TGTGCCAGCAGCCGAGCCTCCGGGACAGGGGGCGCGGCAGATACGCAGTATTTT
few	TRBD1	TRBJ2-7	TRBV12-3/TRBV12-4	CASSKGQGTYEQYF	TGTGCCAGCAGCAAGGGACAGGGAACCTACGAGCAGTACTTC
-	-	TRBJ2-7	TRBV2	CASSERQYNEQYF	TGTGCCAGCAGCGAGCGACAGTACAATGAGCAGTACTTC
-	TRBD1	TRBJ2-7	TRBV6-5	CASRGADRDDEQYF	TGTGCCAGCCGAGGGGCGGACAGGGACGACGAGCAGTACTTC